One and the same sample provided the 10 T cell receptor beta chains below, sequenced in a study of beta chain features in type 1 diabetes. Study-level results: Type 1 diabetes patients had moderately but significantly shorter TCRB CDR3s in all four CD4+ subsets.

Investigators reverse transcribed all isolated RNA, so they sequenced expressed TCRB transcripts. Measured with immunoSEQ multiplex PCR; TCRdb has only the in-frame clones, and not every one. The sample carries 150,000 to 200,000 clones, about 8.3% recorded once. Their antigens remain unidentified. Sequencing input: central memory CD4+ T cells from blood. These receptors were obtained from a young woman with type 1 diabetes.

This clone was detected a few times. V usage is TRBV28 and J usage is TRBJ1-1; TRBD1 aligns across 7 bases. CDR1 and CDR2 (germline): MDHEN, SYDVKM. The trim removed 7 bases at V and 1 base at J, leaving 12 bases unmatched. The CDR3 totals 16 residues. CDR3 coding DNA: TGTGCCAGCACCCTATTTTTCCAGGGGGGGAACACTGAAGCTTTCTTT. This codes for CASTLFFQGGNTEAFF.

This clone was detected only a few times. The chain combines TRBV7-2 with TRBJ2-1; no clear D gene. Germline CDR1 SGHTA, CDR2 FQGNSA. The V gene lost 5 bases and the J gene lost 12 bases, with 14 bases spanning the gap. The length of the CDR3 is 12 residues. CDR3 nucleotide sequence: TGTGCCAGCAGCCCCACCAGCCGCGGGCAGTTCTTC. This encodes CASSPTSRGQFF.

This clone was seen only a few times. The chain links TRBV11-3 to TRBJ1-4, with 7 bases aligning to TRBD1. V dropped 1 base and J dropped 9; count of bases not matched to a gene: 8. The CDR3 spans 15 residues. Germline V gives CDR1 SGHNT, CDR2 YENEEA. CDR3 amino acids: CASSLGGAGGKKLFF. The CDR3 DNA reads TGTGCCAGCAGCTTAGGAGGGGCAGGGGGAAAAAAACTGTTTTTT.

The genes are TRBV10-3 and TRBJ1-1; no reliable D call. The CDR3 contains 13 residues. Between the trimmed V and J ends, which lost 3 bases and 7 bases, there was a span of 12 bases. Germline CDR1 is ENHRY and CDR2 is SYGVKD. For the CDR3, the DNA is TGTGCCATCAGTGAAATATCCAGGATTGAAGCTTTCTTT. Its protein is CAISEISRIEAFF.

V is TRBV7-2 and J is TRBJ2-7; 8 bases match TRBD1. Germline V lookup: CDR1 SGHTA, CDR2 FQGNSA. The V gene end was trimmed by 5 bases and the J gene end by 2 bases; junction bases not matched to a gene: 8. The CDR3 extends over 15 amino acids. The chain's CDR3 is CASSAPGGGPYEQYF. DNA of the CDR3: TGTGCCAGCAGCGCCCCAGGGGGCGGTCCCTACGAGCAGTACTTC. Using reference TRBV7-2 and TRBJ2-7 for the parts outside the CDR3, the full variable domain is GAGVSQSPSNKVTEKGKDVELRCDPISGHTALYWYRQSLGQGLEFLIYFQGNSAPDKSGLPSDRFSAERTGGSVSTLTIQRTQQEDSAVYLCASSAPGGGPYEQYFGPGTRLTVT.

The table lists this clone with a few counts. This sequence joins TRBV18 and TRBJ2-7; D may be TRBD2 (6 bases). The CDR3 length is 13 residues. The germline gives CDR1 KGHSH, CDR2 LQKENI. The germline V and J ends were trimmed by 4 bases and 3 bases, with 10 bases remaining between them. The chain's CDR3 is CASSLSEGYEQYF. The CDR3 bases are TGTGCCAGCTCACTCTCGGAGGGCTACGAGCAGTACTTC.

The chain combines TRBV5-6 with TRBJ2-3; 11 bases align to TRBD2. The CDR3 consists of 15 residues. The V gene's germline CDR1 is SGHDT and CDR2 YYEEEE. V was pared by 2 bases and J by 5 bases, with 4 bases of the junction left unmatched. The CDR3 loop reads CASSFSGRGGDTQYF. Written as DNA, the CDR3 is TGTGCCAGCAGCTTTAGCGGGAGGGGAGGAGATACGCAGTATTTT. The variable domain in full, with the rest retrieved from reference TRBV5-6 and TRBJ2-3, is DAGVTQSPTHLIKTRGQQVTLRCSPKSGHDTVSWYQQALGQGPQFIFQYYEEEERQRGNFPDRFSGHQFPNYSSELNVNALLLGDSALYLCASSFSGRGGDTQYFGPGTRLTVL.

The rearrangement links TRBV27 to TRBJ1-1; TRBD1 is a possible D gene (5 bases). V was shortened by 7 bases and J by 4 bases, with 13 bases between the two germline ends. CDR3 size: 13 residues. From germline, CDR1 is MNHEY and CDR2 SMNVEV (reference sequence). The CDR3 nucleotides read TGTGCCAGCACCAGGGTCGAAGGCACTGAAGCTTTCTTT. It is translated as CASTRVEGTEAFF.

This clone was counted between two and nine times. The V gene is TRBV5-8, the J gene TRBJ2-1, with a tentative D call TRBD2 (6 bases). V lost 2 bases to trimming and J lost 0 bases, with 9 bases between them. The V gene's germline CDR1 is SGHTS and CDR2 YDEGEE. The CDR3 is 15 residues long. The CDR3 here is CASSFSGSSYNEQFF. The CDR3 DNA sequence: TGTGCCAGCAGCTTTAGCGGAAGCTCCTACAATGAGCAGTTCTTC.

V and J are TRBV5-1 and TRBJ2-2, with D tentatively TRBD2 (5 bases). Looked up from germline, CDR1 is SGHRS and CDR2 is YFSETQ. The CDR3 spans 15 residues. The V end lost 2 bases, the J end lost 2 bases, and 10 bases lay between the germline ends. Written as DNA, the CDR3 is TGCGCCAGCAGCTTCGAGCGGATCAACACCGGGGAGCTGTTTTTT. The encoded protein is CASSFERINTGELFF.